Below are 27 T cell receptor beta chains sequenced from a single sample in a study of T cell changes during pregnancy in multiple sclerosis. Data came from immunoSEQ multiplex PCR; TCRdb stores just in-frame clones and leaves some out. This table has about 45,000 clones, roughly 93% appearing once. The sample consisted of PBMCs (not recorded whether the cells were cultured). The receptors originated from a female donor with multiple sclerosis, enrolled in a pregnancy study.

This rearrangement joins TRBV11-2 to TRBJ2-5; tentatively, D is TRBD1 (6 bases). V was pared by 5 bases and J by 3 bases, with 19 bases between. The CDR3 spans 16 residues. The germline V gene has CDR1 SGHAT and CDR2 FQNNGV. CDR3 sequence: CASSHGGKRLKETQYF. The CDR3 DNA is TGTGCCAGCAGCCATGGGGGCAAAAGACTGAAAGAGACCCAGTACTTC.

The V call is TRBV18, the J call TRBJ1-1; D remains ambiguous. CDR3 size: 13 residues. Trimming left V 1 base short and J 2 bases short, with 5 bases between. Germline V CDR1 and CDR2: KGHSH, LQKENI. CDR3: CASSPLSNTEAFF. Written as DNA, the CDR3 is TGTGCCAGCTCACCACTTAGTAACACTGAAGCTTTCTTT.

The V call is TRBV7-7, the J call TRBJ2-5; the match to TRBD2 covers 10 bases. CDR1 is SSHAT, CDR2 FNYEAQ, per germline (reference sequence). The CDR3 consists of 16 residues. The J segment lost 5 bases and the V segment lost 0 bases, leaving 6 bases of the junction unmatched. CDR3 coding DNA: TGTGCCAGCAGCTTAGCGAGTAGCGGGAGGAAGGAGACCCAGTACTTC. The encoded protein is CASSLASSGRKETQYF.

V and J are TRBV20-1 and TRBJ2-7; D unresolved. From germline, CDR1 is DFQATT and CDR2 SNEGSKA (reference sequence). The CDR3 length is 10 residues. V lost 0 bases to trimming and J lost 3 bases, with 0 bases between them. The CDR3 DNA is TGCAGTGCTAGAGACTACGAGCAGTACTTC. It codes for CSARDYEQYF.

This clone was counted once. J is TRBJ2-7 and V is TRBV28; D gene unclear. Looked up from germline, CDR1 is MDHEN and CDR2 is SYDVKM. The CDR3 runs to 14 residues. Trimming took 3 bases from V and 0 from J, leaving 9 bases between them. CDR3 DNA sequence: TGTGCCAGCAGTTTTGCGCAGAGCTCCTACGAGCAGTACTTC. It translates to CASSFAQSSYEQYF.

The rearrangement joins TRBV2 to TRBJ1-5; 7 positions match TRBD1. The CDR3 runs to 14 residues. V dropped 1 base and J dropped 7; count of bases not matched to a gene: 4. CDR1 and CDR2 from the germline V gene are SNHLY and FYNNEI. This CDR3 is CASSEDRGRQPQHF. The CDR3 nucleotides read TGTGCCAGCAGTGAAGACAGGGGAAGACAGCCCCAGCATTTT.

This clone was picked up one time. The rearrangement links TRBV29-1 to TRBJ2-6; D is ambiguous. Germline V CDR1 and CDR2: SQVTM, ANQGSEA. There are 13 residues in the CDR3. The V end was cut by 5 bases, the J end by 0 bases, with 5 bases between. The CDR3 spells CSVRPSGANVLTF. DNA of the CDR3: TGCAGCGTTCGGCCCTCTGGGGCCAACGTCCTGACTTTC.

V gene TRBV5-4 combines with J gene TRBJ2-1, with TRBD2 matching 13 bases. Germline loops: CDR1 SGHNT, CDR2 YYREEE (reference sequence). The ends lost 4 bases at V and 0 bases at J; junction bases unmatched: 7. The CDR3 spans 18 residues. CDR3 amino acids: CASSGRTSGRSSYNEQFF. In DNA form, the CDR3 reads TGTGCCAGCAGCGGAAGGACTAGCGGGAGAAGCTCCTACAATGAGCAGTTCTTC.

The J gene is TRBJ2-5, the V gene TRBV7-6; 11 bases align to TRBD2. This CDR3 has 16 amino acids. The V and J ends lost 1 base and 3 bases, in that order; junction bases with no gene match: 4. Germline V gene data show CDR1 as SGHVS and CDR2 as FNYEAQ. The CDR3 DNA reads TGTGCCAGCAGCTTAGGGGTAGCGGGAGGGGAAGAGACCCAGTACTTC. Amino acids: CASSLGVAGGEETQYF.

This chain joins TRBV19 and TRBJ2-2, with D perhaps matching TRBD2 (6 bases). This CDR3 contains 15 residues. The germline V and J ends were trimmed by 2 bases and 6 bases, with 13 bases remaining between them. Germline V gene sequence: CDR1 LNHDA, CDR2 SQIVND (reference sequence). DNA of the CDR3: TGTGCCAGTAGTATACAGGGACTTTACGCCGGGGAGCTGTTTTTT. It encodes CASSIQGLYAGELFF.

CDR3 sequence: CASSQDPLLAGDNEQFF. As DNA, the CDR3 is TGCGCCAGCAGCCAAGATCCGTTACTAGCGGGAGACAATGAGCAGTTCTTC. The rearrangement joins TRBV4-1 to TRBJ2-1, with 11 bases aligning to TRBD2. Looked up from germline, CDR1 is MGHRA and CDR2 is YSYEKL. The junction had 6 bases not matched to a gene; V was cut back by 0 bases and J by 5 bases. The CDR3 has 17 amino acids.

In DNA form, the CDR3 reads TGTGCCAGCAGTTTAGCAAACAGGGCCGGGGAGCTGTTTTTT. Its protein product is CASSLANRAGELFF. This chain connects TRBV27 to TRBJ2-2, with TRBD1 as a possible D gene (6 bases). The CDR3 extends over 14 amino acids. Trimming cost V 2 bases and J 6 bases, with 10 bases left between them. Per the germline V gene, CDR1 is MNHEY and CDR2 is SMNVEV (reference sequence).

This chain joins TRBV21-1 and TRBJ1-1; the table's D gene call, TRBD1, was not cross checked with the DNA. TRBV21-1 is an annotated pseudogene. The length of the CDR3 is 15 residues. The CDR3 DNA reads TGTGCCAGCAGCATTCCCGCGACAGTCAACACTGAAGCTTTCTTT. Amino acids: CASSIPATVNTEAFF.

The DNA for the CDR3 is TGTGCCAGCAGCCCCTTGGCAGAGCAGTTCTTC. Protein sequence: CASSPLAEQFF. The rearrangement joins TRBV7-2 to TRBJ2-1; D remains unclear. Germline V CDR1 and CDR2: SGHTA, FQGNSA. The CDR3 has 11 residues. V was pared by 5 bases and J by 10 bases, with 9 bases between.

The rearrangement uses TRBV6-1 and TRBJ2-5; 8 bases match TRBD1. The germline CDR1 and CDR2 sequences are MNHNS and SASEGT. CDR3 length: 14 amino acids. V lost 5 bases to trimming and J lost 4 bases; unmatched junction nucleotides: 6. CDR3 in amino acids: CASSQGTGGETQYF. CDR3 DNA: TGTGCCAGCAGTCAAGGGACAGGCGGAGAGACCCAGTACTTC.

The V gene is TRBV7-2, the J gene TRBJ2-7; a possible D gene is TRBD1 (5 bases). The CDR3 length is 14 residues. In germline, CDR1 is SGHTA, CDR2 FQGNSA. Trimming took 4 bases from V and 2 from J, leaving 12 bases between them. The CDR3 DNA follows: TGTGCCAGCAGCTCACGACTGGGGCCCTACGAGCAGTACTTC. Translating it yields CASSSRLGPYEQYF.

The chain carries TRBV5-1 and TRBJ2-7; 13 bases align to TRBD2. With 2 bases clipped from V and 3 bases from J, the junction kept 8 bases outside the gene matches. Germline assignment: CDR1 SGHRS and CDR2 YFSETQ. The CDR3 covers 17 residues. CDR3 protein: CASSFGTSGEYFYEQYF. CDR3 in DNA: TGCGCCAGCAGCTTTGGGACTAGCGGGGAGTATTTCTACGAGCAGTACTTC.

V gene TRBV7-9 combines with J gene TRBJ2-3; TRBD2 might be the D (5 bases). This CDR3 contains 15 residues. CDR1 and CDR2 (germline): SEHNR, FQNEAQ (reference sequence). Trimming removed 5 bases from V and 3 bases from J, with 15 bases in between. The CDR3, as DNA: TGTGCCAGCAGCGTGGGGAGTTTACGTACAGATACGCAGTATTTT. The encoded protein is CASSVGSLRTDTQYF.

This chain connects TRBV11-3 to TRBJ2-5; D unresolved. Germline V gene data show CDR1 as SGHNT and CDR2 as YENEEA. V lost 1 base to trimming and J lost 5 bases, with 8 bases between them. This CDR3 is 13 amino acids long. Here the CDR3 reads CASSLVSGETQYF. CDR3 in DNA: TGTGCCAGCAGCTTAGTGTCTGGGGAGACCCAGTACTTC.

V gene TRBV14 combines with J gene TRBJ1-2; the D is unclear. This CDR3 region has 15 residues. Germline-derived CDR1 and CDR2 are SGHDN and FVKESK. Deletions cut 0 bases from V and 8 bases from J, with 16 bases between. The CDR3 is CASSQEGSGFWGYTF. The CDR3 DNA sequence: TGTGCCAGCAGCCAAGAGGGCTCGGGGTTTTGGGGCTACACCTTC. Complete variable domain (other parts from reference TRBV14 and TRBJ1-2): EAGVTQFPSHSVIEKGQTVTLRCDPISGHDNLYWYRRVMGKEIKFLLHFVKESKQDESGMPNNRFLAERTGGTYSTLKVQPAELEDSGVYFCASSQEGSGFWGYTFGSGTRLTVV.

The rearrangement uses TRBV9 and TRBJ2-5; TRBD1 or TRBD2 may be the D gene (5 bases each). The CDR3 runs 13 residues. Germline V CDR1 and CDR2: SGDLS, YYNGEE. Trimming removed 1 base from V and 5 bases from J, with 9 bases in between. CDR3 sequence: CASSVQGTETQYF. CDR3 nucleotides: TGTGCCAGCAGCGTACAAGGGACGGAGACCCAGTACTTC.

The CDR3 loop is CASSYDGGEKLFF. CDR3 in DNA: TGTGCCAGCAGTTACGATGGGGGTGAAAAACTGTTTTTT. The rearrangement links TRBV6-6 to TRBJ1-4; D possibly corresponds to TRBD1 (5 bases). The CDR3 is made up of 13 amino acids. With 2 bases removed from V and 7 bases from J, the gap between germline ends came to 8 bases. Germline V gene sequence: CDR1 MNHNY, CDR2 SVGAGI (reference sequence).

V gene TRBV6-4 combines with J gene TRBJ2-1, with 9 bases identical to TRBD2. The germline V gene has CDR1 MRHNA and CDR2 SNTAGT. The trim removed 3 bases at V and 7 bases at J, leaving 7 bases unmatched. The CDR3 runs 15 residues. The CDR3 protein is CASSEDTSGSNEQFF. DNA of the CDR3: TGTGCCAGCAGTGAGGATACTAGCGGGTCGAATGAGCAGTTCTTC.

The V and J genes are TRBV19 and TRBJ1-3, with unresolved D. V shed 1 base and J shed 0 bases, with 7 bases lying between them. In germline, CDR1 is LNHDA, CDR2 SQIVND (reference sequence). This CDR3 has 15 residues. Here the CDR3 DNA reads TGTGCCAGTAGTATAGGCTTTTCCTCTGGAAACACCATATATTTT. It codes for CASSIGFSSGNTIYF.

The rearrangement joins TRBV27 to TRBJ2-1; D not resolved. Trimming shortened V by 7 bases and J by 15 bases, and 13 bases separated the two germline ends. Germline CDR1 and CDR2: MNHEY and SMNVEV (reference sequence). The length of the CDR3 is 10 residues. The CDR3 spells CASIGSRWFF. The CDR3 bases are TGTGCCAGCATCGGCAGCAGGTGGTTCTTC.

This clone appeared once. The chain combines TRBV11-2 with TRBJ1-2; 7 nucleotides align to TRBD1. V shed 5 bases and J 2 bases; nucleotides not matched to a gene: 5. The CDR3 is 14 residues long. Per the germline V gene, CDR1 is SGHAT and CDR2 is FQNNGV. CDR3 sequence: CASSPSRGNYGYTF. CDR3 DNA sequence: TGTGCCAGCAGCCCAAGCAGGGGGAACTATGGCTACACCTTC.

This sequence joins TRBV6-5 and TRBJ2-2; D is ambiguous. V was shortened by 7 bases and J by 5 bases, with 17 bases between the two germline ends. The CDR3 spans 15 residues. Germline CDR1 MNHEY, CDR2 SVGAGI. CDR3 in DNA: TGTGCCAGCATGCGTCAGAAATCGGGTACCGGGGAGCTGTTTTTT. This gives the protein CASMRQKSGTGELFF.